This paragraph reports one T cell receptor (beta chain). The length of the CDR3 is 19 residues. V lost 0 bases and J lost 2; bases outside the gene matches: 9. From germline, CDR1 is LGHNA and CDR2 YSLEER. This specimen belongs to a study of cytomegalovirus exposure and HLA in healthy donors. PCR employed 60 Vbeta and 13 Jbeta primers. Assay used: immunoSEQ multiplex PCR; TCRdb lists only in-frame clones, some missing. The data hold fewer than 200,000 clones, with around 81% observed a single time. The chain is built from TRBV4-3 and TRBJ2-6, with 8 bases identical to TRBD1. The sample taken for sequencing was PBMCs. This receptor was obtained from a woman younger than 45 in good health and CMV-seronegative. CDR3 in DNA: TGCGCCAGCAGCCAAGATCATTATCGGACAGGGACTGGGGCCAACGTCCTGACTTTC. Amino acid sequence: CASSQDHYRTGTGANVLTF.